Reported below is one T cell receptor beta chain. Its antigen remains unidentified. Other DNA sequences of this sample code for an identical CDR3. CD4+ naive, central memory, regulatory and stem cell-like memory subsets were isolated by sorting on CD45RO/CCR7/CD25/CD127/CD95/CD27. The sample originates from a study of beta chain features in type 1 diabetes. Study-wide results and caveats: Within each of all four CD4+ subsets, Type 1 diabetes patients had TCRB CDR3s that were moderately but significantly shorter. A possible short-template PCR bias applies equally to patients and controls.

The authors reverse transcribed all of the isolated RNA, so sequencing captured expressed TCRB transcripts. Clones were sequenced by immunoSEQ multiplex PCR, and TCRdb holds only the in-frame ones, with some missing. The data show around 340,000 clones, with 7% to 10% seen just once and 0.9% to 1.1% held by the top ten. CDR1 and CDR2 from the germline V gene are SGDLS and YYNGEE. V lost 0 bases, J lost 2 bases, and 8 bases lay in between. This CDR3 is 14 amino acids long. Sequencing was done on a sample of central memory CD4+ T cells from blood. The J gene is TRBJ1-2, the V gene TRBV9, with D unresolved. The TCR comes from a man between 25 and 39 years old with type 1 diabetes. The chain's CDR3 is CASSVATGNYGYTF. For the CDR3, the DNA is TGTGCCAGCAGCGTAGCTACCGGGAACTATGGCTACACCTTC.